This section outlines one T cell receptor beta chain sequence together with its context. This sample is drawn from a study of cytomegalovirus exposure and HLA in healthy donors. Primers: 60 Vbeta forward and 13 Jbeta reverse. This table comes from immunoSEQ multiplex PCR, and its TCRdb copy is limited to in-frame clones, with some not included. Found here are approximately 100,000 clones, over 70% of them singletons; the top ten hold under 11%. The CDR3 has 14 amino acids. The germline V gene has CDR1 SGHNT and CDR2 YYREEE (reference sequence). V dropped 5 bases and J dropped 0; count of bases not matched to a gene: 3.

This receptor was obtained from a man in his forties or fifties in good health and CMV-seronegative. Sequenced: PBMCs. This chain connects TRBV5-4 to TRBJ1-2; 8 bases align to TRBD1. The DNA for the CDR3 is TGTGCCAGCAGTGTGGACAGGGCTAACTATGGCTACACCTTC. Residues: CASSVDRANYGYTF.